What follows are 3 T cell receptor beta chains derived from one specimen sequenced in a study of T-cell reconstitution after alpha-beta-depleted transplantation in children. Molecular barcoding with unique molecular identifiers was used for the TCRbeta library. TCRdb processed the PCR reads anew with MiXCR; each CDR3 protein has one entry. The sample consists of approximately 420,000 distinct CDR3 sequences, approximately 10% of them appearing once. This sample comprised PBMCs from the stem cell graft donor, obtained from the stem cell graft. The receptors derive from a human donor who donated a stem cell graft to a child with acute myeloid leukemia.

This clonotype was observed a handful of times. The rearrangement joins TRBV3-1 to TRBJ1-2; D is perhaps TRBD1 (6 bases). Trimming shortened V by 4 bases and J by 4 bases, and 16 bases separated the two germline ends. In germline, CDR1 is LGHDT, CDR2 YNNKEL (reference sequence). The CDR3 has 15 amino acids. CDR3 protein: CASSRGGGESYGYTF. The CDR3 nucleotides read TGTGCCAGCAGCCGAGGAGGGGGGGAAAGCTATGGCTACACCTTC.

This clonotype was seen only a few times. The rearrangement joins TRBV5-1 to TRBJ1-1, with TRBD1 matching over 8 bases. This CDR3 is 14 amino acids long. Germline assignment: CDR1 SGHRS and CDR2 YFSETQ. V was pared by 4 bases and J by 4 bases, with 6 bases of the junction left unmatched. The CDR3 here is CASSPLTGGTEAFF. The CDR3 DNA sequence: TGCGCCAGCAGCCCACTTACAGGGGGCACTGAAGCTTTCTTT.

This chain connects TRBV29-1 to TRBJ2-5; 8 nucleotides agree with TRBD1. V lost 2 bases to trimming and J lost 4 bases; unmatched junction nucleotides: 9. Germline-derived CDR1 and CDR2 are SQVTM and ANQGSEA. The CDR3 is 15 amino acids. Written as DNA, the CDR3 is TGCAGCGTTGAAACTGGACAGGGTGTGGCAGAGACCCAGTACTTC. Translated, it gives CSVETGQGVAETQYF.